This T cell receptor beta chain stems from a study of blood T cell repertoires in COVID-19. Study-wide context: Samples of COVID-19 (acute and convalescent) were obtained from the United States, Italy and Spain.

CDR1 is LNHDA, CDR2 SQIVND, per germline (reference sequence). The CDR3 has 14 residues. The V and J ends lost 4 bases and 1 base respectively, with 8 bases between them. Assay: immunoSEQ multiplex PCR; the TCRdb copy retains only in-frame clones and omits some. This table holds approximately 360,000 clones, about four fifths found once. This receptor was identified in a woman aged 45 to 65 who had recovered from COVID-19. The sample was PBMCs or T cells enriched from blood (not recorded which). This chain joins TRBV19 and TRBJ1-5; possible D gene TRBD1, 6 bases. CDR3 region: CASSKGTSNQPQHF. DNA of the CDR3: TGTGCCAGTAGTAAAGGGACAAGCAATCAGCCCCAGCATTTT.